In its sample, the clone carrying this TCR beta chain was seen once. The target antigen is unknown. This CDR3 is built from 13 residues. Trimming removed 3 bases at V and 8 bases at J, with 13 bases between. Germline CDR1 LNHDA, CDR2 SQIVND (reference sequence). Clones were read by immunoSEQ multiplex PCR, and TCRdb kept only the in-frame ones, dropping some. The sample contains 200,000 or so clones, roughly 88% of which appear only once. This record belongs to a study of cytomegalovirus exposure and HLA in healthy donors. Whole-study results and caveats: Investigators reported over 150 TCR beta chains as tied to cytomegalovirus.

The V gene is TRBV19, the J gene TRBJ1-2, with D perhaps matching TRBD1 (6 bases). The sequence was obtained from a woman between 25 and 40 years old in good health and CMV-seropositive. The specimen sequenced was PBMCs. This chain's CDR3 is CASSMNREGGYTF. CDR3 in DNA: TGTGCCAGTAGTATGAACAGGGAGGGAGGCTACACCTTC.